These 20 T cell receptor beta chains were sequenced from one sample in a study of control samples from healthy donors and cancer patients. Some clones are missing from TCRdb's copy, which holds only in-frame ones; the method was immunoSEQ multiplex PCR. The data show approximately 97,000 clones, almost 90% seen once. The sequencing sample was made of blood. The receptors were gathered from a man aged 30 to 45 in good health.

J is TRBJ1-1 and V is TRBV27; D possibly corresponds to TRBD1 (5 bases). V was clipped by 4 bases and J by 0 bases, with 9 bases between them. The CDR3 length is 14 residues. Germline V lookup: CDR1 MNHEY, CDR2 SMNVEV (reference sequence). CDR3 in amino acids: CASSYGGMNTEAFF. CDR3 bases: TGTGCCAGCAGTTATGGGGGGATGAACACTGAAGCTTTCTTT.

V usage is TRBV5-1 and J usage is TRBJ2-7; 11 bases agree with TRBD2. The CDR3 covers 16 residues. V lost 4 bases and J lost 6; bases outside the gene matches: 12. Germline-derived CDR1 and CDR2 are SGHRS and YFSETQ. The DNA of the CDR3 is TGCGCCAGCAGCCCCTTCGGGACTAGCGGAGCCAGCGAGCAGTACTTC. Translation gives CASSPFGTSGASEQYF.

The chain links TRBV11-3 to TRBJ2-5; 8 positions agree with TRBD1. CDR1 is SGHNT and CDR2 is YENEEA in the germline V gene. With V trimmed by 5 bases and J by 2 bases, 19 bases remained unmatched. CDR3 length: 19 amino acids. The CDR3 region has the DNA TGTGCCAGCAGCAAAGGACAGGGACGGGGGTTAGGTTTTCAAGAGACCCAGTACTTC. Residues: CASSKGQGRGLGFQETQYF.

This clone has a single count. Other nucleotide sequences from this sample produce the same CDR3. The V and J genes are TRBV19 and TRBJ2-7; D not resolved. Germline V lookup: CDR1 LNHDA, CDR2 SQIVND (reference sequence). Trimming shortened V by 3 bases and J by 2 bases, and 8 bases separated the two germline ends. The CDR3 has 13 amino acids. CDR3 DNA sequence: TGTGCCAGTAGTATCGCAGCCACCTACGAGCAGTACTTC. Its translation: CASSIAATYEQYF.

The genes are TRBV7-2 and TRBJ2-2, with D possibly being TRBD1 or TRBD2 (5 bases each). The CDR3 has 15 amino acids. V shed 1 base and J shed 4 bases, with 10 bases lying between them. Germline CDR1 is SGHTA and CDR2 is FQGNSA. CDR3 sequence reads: CASSLGGASTGELFF. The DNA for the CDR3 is TGTGCCAGCAGCTTAGGAGGGGCGAGCACCGGGGAGCTGTTTTTT.

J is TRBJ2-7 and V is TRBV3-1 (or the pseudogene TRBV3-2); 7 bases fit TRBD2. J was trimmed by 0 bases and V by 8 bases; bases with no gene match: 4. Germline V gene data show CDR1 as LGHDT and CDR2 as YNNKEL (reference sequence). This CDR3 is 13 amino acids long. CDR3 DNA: TGTGCCAGCTCCAGCGGGACCTCCTACGAGCAGTACTTC. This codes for CASSSGTSYEQYF.

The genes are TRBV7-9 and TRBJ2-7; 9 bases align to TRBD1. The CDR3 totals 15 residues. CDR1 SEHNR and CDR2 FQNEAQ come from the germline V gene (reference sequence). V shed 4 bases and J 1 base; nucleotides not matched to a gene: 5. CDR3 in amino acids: CASSSAGTGSYEQYF. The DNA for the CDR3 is TGTGCCAGCAGCTCCGCCGGGACAGGGTCCTACGAGCAGTACTTC.

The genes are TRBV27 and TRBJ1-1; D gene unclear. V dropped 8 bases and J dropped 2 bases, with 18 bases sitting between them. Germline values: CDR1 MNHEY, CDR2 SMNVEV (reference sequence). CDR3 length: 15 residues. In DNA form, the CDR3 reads TGTGCCAGCCAAAGAGCAAGGGCCCTTAACACTGAAGCTTTCTTT. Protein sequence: CASQRARALNTEAFF.

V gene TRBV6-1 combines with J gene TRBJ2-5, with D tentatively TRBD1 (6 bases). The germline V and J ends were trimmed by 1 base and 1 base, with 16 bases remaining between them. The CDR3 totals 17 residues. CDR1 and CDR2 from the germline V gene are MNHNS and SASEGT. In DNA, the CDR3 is TGTGCCAGCAGTGAAGTGAGGGCAGGGGTTACCCAAGAGACCCAGTACTTC. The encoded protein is CASSEVRAGVTQETQYF.

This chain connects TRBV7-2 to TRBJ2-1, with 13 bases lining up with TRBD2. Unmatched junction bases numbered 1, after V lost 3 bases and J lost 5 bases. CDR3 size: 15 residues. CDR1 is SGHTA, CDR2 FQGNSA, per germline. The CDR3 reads CASSLGTSGNNEQFF. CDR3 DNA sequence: TGTGCCAGCAGCTTGGGGACTAGCGGGAACAATGAGCAGTTCTTC.

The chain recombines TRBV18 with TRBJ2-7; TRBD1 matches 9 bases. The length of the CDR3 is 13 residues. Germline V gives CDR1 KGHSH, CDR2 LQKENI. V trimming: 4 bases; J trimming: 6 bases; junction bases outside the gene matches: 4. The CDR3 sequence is CASSLDRGGEQYF. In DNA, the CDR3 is TGTGCCAGCTCACTGGACAGGGGAGGCGAGCAGTACTTC.

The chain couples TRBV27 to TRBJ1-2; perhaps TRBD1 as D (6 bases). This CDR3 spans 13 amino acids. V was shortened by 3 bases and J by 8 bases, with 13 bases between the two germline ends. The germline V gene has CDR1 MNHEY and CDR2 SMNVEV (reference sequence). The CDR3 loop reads CASSFSGAGGYTF. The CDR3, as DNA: TGTGCCAGCAGTTTTTCGGGGGCAGGAGGCTACACCTTC.

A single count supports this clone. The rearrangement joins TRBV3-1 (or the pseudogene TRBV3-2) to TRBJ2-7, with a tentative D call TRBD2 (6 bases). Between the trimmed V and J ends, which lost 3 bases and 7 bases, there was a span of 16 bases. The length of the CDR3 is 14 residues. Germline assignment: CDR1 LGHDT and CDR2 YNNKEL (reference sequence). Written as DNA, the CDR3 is TGTGCCAGCAGCCAGTGGGGGGTGTCGACTGAGCAGTACTTC. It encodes CASSQWGVSTEQYF.

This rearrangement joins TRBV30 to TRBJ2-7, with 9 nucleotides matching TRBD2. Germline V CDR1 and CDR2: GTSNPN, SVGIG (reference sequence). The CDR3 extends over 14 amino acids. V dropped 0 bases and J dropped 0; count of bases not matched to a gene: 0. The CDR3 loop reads CAWSVLAGSYEQYF. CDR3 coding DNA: TGTGCCTGGAGTGTACTAGCGGGCTCCTACGAGCAGTACTTC.

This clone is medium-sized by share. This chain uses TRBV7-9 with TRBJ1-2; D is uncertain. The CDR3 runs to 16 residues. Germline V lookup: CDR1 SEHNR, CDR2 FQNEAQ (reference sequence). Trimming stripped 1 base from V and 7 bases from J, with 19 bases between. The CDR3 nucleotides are TGTGCCAGCAGCTTAGGCTCCCTGGGCCTAGAGTTTGGCTACACCTTC. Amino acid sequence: CASSLGSLGLEFGYTF.

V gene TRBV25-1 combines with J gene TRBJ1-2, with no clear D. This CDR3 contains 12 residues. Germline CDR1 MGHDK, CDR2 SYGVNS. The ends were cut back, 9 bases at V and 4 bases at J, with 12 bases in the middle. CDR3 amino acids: CASQHLGYGYTF. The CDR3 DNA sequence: TGTGCCAGTCAACATTTGGGCTATGGCTACACCTTC.

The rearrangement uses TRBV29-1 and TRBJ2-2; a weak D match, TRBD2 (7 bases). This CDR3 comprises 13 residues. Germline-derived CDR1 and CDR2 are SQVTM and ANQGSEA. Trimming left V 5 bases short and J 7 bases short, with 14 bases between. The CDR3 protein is CSVHYREGGELFF. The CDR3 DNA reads TGCAGCGTTCACTACAGGGAGGGCGGGGAGCTGTTTTTT.

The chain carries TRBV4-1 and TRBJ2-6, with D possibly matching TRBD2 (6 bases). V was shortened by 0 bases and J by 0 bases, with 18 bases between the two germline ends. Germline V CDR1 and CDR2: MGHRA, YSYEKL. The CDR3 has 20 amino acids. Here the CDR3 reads CASSQENQGLFYSGANVLTF. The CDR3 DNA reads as TGCGCCAGCAGCCAAGAGAATCAAGGACTATTCTACTCTGGGGCCAACGTCCTGACTTTC.

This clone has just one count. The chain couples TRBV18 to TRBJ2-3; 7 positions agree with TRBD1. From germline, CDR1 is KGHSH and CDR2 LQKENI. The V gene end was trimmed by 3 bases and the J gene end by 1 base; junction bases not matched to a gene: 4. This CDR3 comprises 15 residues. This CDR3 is CASSPDRVGTDTQYF. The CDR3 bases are TGTGCCAGCTCACCTGACAGGGTTGGCACAGATACGCAGTATTTT.

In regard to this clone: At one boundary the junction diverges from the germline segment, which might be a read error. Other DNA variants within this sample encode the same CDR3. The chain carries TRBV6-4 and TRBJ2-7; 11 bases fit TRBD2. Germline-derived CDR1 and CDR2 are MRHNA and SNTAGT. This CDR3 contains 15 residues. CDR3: CASSEGTSGSYEQYF. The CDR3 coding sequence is TGTGCCAGCAGTGAAGGGACTAGCGGCTCCTACGAACAGTACTTC.